This T cell receptor (beta chain) originates from a study of blood T cell repertoires in COVID-19. Study-wide context: Spain, Italy and the United States supplied samples that represented acute and convalescent COVID-19. T cells, B-cell-depleted T cells, or PBMCs supplied cDNA or gDNA.

This clone has only a few counts. Authors' processing steps: Reference gene primer amplification gave nucleated cell count estimates. Repertoires were generated with immunoSEQ multiplex PCR, while TCRdb's copy carries only in-frame clones and drops some. V and J calls plus clone size are reproduced from that table; the DNA served to infer D and trimming. The sample holds 90,000 to 120,000 clones, over 60% seen once. V lost 6 bases and J lost 5, with 17 bases in between. Germline CDR1 and CDR2: SGHRS and YFSETQ. The CDR3 runs 15 residues. The rearrangement joins TRBV5-1 to TRBJ2-2; D might be TRBD1 (6 bases). The origin of this receptor is a man aged 65 to 79 with acute or convalescent COVID-19. Sample: peripheral blood. CDR3 nucleotide sequence: TGCGCCAGCACCGCAAGGACAGACGGAACCGGGGAGCTGTTTTTT. Protein sequence: CASTARTDGTGELFF.